Each of the 3 T cell receptor beta chains below was sequenced from the same sample in a study of blood T cell repertoires in COVID-19. TCRdb's copy holds only in-frame clones and misses some; the assay was immunoSEQ multiplex PCR. The sample consists of approximately 92,000 clones, around 82% of them appearing once. Source material: peripheral blood. The receptor set was obtained from a man aged 50 to 59 who had recovered from COVID-19.

The chain employs TRBV11-2 and TRBJ2-3, with TRBD2 identical over 9 bases. In germline, CDR1 is SGHAT, CDR2 FQNNGV. With 5 bases clipped from V and 6 bases from J, the junction kept 9 bases outside the gene matches. This CDR3 has 15 amino acids. CDR3 DNA sequence: TGTGCCAGCAGCCTGGGCGGGGGGGACATGGATACGCAGTATTTT. Translating it yields CASSLGGGDMDTQYF.

The genes are TRBV11-1 and TRBJ2-3; the match to TRBD2 covers 8 bases. Germline V lookup: CDR1 SGHAT, CDR2 FQDESV (reference sequence). J lost 4 bases, V lost 0 bases, and 12 bases had no gene match. The CDR3 extends over 18 amino acids. In DNA form, the CDR3 reads TGTGCCAGCAGCTTAGCCCCTCCTGCGGGGGGCGGGCCAGATACGCAGTATTTT. Translated: CASSLAPPAGGGPDTQYF.

The chain recombines TRBV4-2 with TRBJ2-3; tentatively, D is TRBD2 (6 bases). The CDR3 extends over 16 amino acids. In germline, CDR1 is LGHNA, CDR2 YNFKEQ. Trimming shortened V by 0 bases and J by 1 base, and 11 bases separated the two germline ends. CDR3: CASSQDPGVGTDTQYF. The CDR3 DNA reads as TGTGCCAGCAGCCAAGACCCGGGAGTAGGCACAGATACGCAGTATTTT.